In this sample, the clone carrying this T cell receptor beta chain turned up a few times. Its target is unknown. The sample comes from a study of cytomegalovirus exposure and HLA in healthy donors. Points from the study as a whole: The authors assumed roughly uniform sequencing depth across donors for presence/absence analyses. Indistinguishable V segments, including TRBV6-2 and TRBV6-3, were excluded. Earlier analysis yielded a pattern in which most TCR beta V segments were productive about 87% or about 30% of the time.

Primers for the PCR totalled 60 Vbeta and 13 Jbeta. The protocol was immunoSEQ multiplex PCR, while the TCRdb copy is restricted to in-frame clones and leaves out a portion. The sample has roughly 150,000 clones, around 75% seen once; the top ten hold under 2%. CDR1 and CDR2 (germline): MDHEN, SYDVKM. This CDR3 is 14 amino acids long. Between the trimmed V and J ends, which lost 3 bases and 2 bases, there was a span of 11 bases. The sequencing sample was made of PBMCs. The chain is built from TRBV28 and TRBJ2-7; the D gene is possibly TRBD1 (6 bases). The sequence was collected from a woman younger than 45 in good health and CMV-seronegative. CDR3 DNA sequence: TGTGCCAGCAGTTTGGGCCGGACAGCCTACGAGCAGTACTTC. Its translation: CASSLGRTAYEQYF.